This T cell receptor beta chain was identified in a study of vaccination effects on CD4 cells after COVID-19. Some clones are missing from TCRdb's copy, which holds only in-frame ones; the method was immunoSEQ multiplex PCR. The sample contains more than 30,000 clones, roughly 70% of which appear only once. Concerning this clone itself: No antigen is known for it.

Trimming pared 2 bases from V and 0 bases from J, leaving 7 bases between. CDR1 is KGHSH, CDR2 LQKENI, per germline. This CDR3 spans 15 amino acids. Culture lasted about 11 days before CD4+ T cell isolation. Vaccine recipients, nucleocapsid antibody negative, had no prior SARS-CoV-2 infection. Half-medium exchanges with IL-2 medium took place on days 3 and 7. Study findings and constraints: Clones from infection and from vaccination both contracted markedly late after vaccination.

The J gene is TRBJ1-4, the V gene TRBV18, with D unclear. The source material was CD4+ T cells from PBMCs cultured without peptide, sampled before COVID-19 vaccination. The receptor comes from a human donor who received a COVID-19 vaccine. The CDR3 DNA sequence: TGTGCCAGCTCACCATATCAGGCAACTAATGAAAAACTGTTTTTT. This encodes CASSPYQATNEKLFF.